This T cell receptor (beta chain) is from a study of graft-versus-host responses after intestinal transplantation. The study, taken as a whole, reports: Elevated graft-versus-host to host-versus-graft clonal ratios in allografts were recorded for patients with graft-donor T cell macrochimerism.

Germline V gives CDR1 LNHDA, CDR2 SQIVND (reference sequence). After removal of 6 bases from V and 8 bases from J, the junction contained 9 bases not matched to a gene. The CDR3 is made up of 15 amino acids. Assay used: immunoSEQ multiplex PCR; TCRdb lists only in-frame clones, some missing. Here the sample spans 8,000 or so clones, roughly 30% being singletons. Responders (roughly 200,000, CFSE-labeled) met roughly 200,000 stimulators that were irradiated and violet-dye-labeled. The rearrangement uses TRBV19 and TRBJ1-6, with 8 bases identical to TRBD1. Sequencing was performed on alloreactive CD8+ T cells from a mixed lymphocyte reaction culture, taken before intestinal transplant. Subset described: CFSE-low proliferating T cells sorted from roughly 6-day pre-transplant mixed lymphocyte reaction (GvH or HvG direction). The source is a human patient who received an intestinal transplant. The CDR3 DNA reads as TGTGCCAGTAGGGCCTTTACACAGGGGGATTCACCCCTCCACTTT. Amino acids: CASRAFTQGDSPLHF.